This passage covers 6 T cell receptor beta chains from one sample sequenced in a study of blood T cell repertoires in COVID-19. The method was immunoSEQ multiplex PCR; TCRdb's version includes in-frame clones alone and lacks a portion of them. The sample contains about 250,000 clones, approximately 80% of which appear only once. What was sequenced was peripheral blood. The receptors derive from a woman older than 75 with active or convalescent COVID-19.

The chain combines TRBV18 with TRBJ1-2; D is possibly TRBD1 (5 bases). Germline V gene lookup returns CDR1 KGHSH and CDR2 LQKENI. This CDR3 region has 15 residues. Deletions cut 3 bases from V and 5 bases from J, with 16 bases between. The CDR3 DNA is TGTGCCAGCTCACCCACTGGGCCGGAGGGGTATGGCTACACCTTC. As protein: CASSPTGPEGYGYTF.

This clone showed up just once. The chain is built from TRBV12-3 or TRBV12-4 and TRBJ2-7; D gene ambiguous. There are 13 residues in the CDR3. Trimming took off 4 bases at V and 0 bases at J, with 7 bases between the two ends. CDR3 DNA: TGTGCCAGCAGTTATACAGCCTCCTACGAGCAGTACTTC. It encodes CASSYTASYEQYF.

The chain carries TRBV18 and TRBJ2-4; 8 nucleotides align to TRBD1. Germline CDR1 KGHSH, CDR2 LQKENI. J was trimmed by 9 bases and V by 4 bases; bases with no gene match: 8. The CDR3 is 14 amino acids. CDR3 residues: CASSQDRDGAIQYF. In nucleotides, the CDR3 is TGTGCCAGCTCACAGGACAGGGACGGGGCCATTCAGTACTTC.

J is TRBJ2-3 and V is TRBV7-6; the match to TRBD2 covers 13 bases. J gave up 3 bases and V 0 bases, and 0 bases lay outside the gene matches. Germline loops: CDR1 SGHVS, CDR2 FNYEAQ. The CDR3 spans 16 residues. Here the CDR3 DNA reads TGTGCCAGCAGCTTAGCGACTAGCGGGAGGACAGATACGCAGTATTTT. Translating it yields CASSLATSGRTDTQYF.

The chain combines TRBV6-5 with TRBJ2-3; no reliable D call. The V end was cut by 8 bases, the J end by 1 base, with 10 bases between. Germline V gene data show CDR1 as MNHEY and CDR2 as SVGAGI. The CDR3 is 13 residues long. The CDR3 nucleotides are TGTGCCAGCGGGTACCAGGGCACAGATACGCAGTATTTT. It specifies CASGYQGTDTQYF.

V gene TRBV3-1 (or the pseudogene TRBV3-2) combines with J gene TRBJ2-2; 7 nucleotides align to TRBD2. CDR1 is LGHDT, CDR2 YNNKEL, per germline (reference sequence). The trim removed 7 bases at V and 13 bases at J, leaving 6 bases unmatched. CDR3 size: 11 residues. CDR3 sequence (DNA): TGTGCCAGCACCAACGGGGGGTTGCTGTTTTTT. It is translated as CASTNGGLLFF.